A single sample is the source of the 23 T cell receptor beta chains below, sequenced in a study of T cell repertoires in cytomegalovirus infection. In TCRdb, the reads were re-called with MiXCR into one record per CDR3 protein. The sample has 200,000 to 250,000 distinct CDR3 sequences, roughly an eighth seen once. The sample was PBMCs. The receptors were sampled from a human donor in good health (CMV status not recorded). Some clones in this sample may be carry-over from other donors' samples.

This clonotype was detected ten times or more. The gene calls are TRBV7-2 and TRBJ2-3; 7 bases match TRBD1. This CDR3 is 15 amino acids long. V was pared by 4 bases and J by 1 base, with 5 bases of the junction left unmatched. Germline values: CDR1 SGHTA, CDR2 FQGNSA. The CDR3 loop reads CASSSDRVGTDTQYF. CDR3 in DNA: TGTGCCAGCAGCTCCGACAGGGTAGGCACAGATACGCAGTATTTT.

The rearrangement uses TRBV14 and TRBJ2-7, with D unresolved. With 10 bases removed from V and 3 bases from J, the gap between germline ends came to 16 bases. CDR3 length: 13 amino acids. The germline CDR1 and CDR2 sequences are SGHDN and FVKESK. CDR3 in amino acids: CATAYQPGYEQYF. The CDR3 nucleotides are TGTGCCACCGCGTACCAGCCCGGCTACGAGCAGTACTTC.

On this clonotype: A much more abundant neighbour one base away suggests this may be a read error. V and J are TRBV6-6 and TRBJ1-6; no reliable D call. This CDR3 contains 15 residues. CDR1 and CDR2 (germline): MNHNY, SVGAGI (reference sequence). In DNA, the CDR3 is TGTGCCAGCAGTTACTCCGGAGGGTCGAGTTCACCCCTCTACTTT. Protein product: CASSYSGGSSSPLYF.

The rearrangement links TRBV19 to TRBJ1-1; the D is unclear. CDR1 is LNHDA and CDR2 is SQIVND in the germline V gene (reference sequence). This CDR3 comprises 14 residues. Trimming left V 7 bases short and J 1 base short, with 13 bases between. The CDR3, as DNA: TGTGCCAGTACGCTATCGGAAAAGAACACTGAAGCTTTCTTT. Encoded protein: CASTLSEKNTEAFF.

At least ten counts were recorded for this clonotype. V gene TRBV4-3 combines with J gene TRBJ2-3; D is ambiguous. This CDR3 is built from 15 residues. CDR1 and CDR2 (germline): LGHNA, YSLEER. The V end was cut by 2 bases, the J end by 2 bases, with 11 bases between. The CDR3 spells CASSQQVGFTDTQYF. CDR3 nucleotide sequence: TGCGCCAGCAGCCAACAAGTTGGGTTCACAGATACGCAGTATTTT.

For this clonotype: Just one base apart from a much larger clone, this may be a read error. Since no conserved phenylalanine or tryptophan closes the CDR3, a read error is the likely cause. The V and J genes are TRBV5-1 and TRBJ2-6, with D perhaps TRBD1 (5 bases). V was pared by 1 base and J by 4 bases, with 15 bases between. Germline CDR1 and CDR2: SGHRS and YFSETQ. The CDR3 consists of 17 residues. DNA of the CDR3: TGCGCCAGCAGCTTGCGCACAGGCGGAACCGGGGCCAACGTCCTGACTTCC. This sequence encodes CASSLRTGGTGANVLTS.

This clonotype has only a few counts. The chain carries TRBV24-1 and TRBJ2-7; TRBD1 matches 8 bases. The germline CDR1 and CDR2 sequences are KGHDR and SFDVKD. V lost 9 bases and J lost 0; bases outside the gene matches: 3. This CDR3 spans 13 amino acids. The CDR3 loop is CATGDRSSYEQYF. The CDR3 nucleotides are TGTGCCACCGGGGACAGGAGCTCCTACGAGCAGTACTTC.

The chain employs TRBV6-5 and TRBJ2-5; perhaps TRBD1 as D (6 bases). Trimming cost V 6 bases and J 5 bases, with 16 bases left between them. The CDR3 sequence is 14 residues long. Germline lookup yields CDR1 MNHEY and CDR2 SVGAGI. The CDR3 nucleotides are TGTGCCAGCAGGCAGGGGCGCGATTTGGAGACCCAGTACTTC. Protein product: CASRQGRDLETQYF.

This clonotype was recorded many times. The genes are TRBV7-9 and TRBJ1-6; 8 positions match TRBD1. The germline CDR1 and CDR2 sequences are SEHNR and FQNEAQ (reference sequence). V was clipped by 3 bases and J by 7 bases; unmatched bases: 5. The CDR3 covers 15 residues. For the CDR3, the DNA is TGTGCCAGCAGCTTGGCGACAGGGGTGAATTCACCCCTCCACTTT. Its translation is CASSLATGVNSPLHF.

This rearrangement joins TRBV4-3 to TRBJ2-3, with 8 bases that match TRBD2. This CDR3 is built from 16 residues. The germline V gene has CDR1 LGHNA and CDR2 YSLEER. Trimming took 4 bases from V and 1 from J; bases not matched to a gene: 7. This CDR3 is CASSRGLDRGTDTQYF. The CDR3 DNA reads as TGCGCCAGCAGCCGGGGACTAGATCGGGGCACAGATACGCAGTATTTT.

This clonotype was seen ten or more times. This rearrangement joins TRBV6-2 or TRBV6-3 to TRBJ2-1, with D unclear. The CDR3 sequence is 14 residues long. Germline loops: CDR1 MNHEY, CDR2 SVGEGT. V was trimmed by 0 bases and J by 4 bases, leaving 7 bases between them. Here the CDR3 reads CASSYSGIYNEQFF. CDR3 in DNA: TGTGCCAGCAGTTACTCTGGTATTTACAATGAGCAGTTCTTC.

The chain is built from TRBV6-2 or TRBV6-3 and TRBJ2-2, with 8 bases lining up with TRBD1. The trim removed 5 bases at V and 7 bases at J, leaving 6 bases unmatched. Looked up from germline, CDR1 is MNHEY and CDR2 is SVGEGT. This CDR3 spans 14 amino acids. The DNA for the CDR3 is TGTGCCAGCAGTGAGACAGGGGCTGGCGGGGAGCTGTTTTTT. It specifies CASSETGAGGELFF.

This clonotype has ten or more counts. This rearrangement joins TRBV6-2 or TRBV6-3 to TRBJ2-7, with 7 bases aligning to TRBD2. The ends lost 2 bases at V and 4 bases at J; junction bases unmatched: 5. The CDR3 runs 14 residues. Germline V gene data show CDR1 as MNHEY and CDR2 as SVGEGT. The CDR3 coding sequence is TGTGCCAGCAGTTACGCGGGAGACGGATACGAGCAGTACTTC. Translation gives CASSYAGDGYEQYF.

This clonotype was recorded many times. V gene TRBV11-3 combines with J gene TRBJ1-1; perhaps TRBD1 as D (6 bases). The CDR3 is made up of 14 amino acids. V lost 5 bases to trimming and J lost 1 base, with 11 bases between them. Germline assignment: CDR1 SGHNT and CDR2 YENEEA. In DNA form, the CDR3 reads TGTGCCAGCAGCCCCACAGGGTCGAACACTGAAGCTTTCTTT. Its protein is CASSPTGSNTEAFF.

The rearrangement joins TRBV28 to TRBJ1-1; D gene unclear. Germline V gene lookup returns CDR1 MDHEN and CDR2 SYDVKM. The CDR3 is made up of 15 amino acids. V was pared by 5 bases and J by 2 bases, with 15 bases between. The CDR3 nucleotides are TGTGCCAGCAGTCTCCCCCTTCAGCCCAACACTGAAGCTTTCTTT. This encodes CASSLPLQPNTEAFF.

This clonotype was counted many times. The chain has TRBV28 and TRBJ2-7, with D hard to call. The V end was cut by 1 base, the J end by 5 bases, with 18 bases between. This CDR3 has 16 residues. In germline, CDR1 is MDHEN, CDR2 SYDVKM. CDR3 loop: CASSLLVVIPRDEQYF. For the CDR3, the DNA is TGTGCCAGCAGTTTATTAGTCGTGATCCCCCGGGACGAGCAGTACTTC.

The table lists this clonotype with a few counts. The V call is TRBV28, the J call TRBJ1-2; possibly TRBD1 for D (6 bases). The V end lost 5 bases, the J end lost 0 bases, and 16 bases lay between the germline ends. In germline, CDR1 is MDHEN, CDR2 SYDVKM. The CDR3 runs 16 residues. The CDR3 region has the DNA TGTGCCAGCAGTCACAGAAACAGGGTAACTAACTATGGCTACACCTTC. It is translated as CASSHRNRVTNYGYTF.

This clonotype showed up just a few times. The V call is TRBV5-1, the J call TRBJ2-7; 7 nucleotides match TRBD1. CDR1 is SGHRS and CDR2 is YFSETQ in the germline V gene. V dropped 4 bases and J dropped 2; count of bases not matched to a gene: 6. The CDR3 length is 14 residues. CDR3 protein: CASSTGTEPYEQYF. As DNA, the CDR3 is TGCGCCAGCAGCACCGGGACAGAGCCCTACGAGCAGTACTTC.

This clonotype appeared many times. The CDR3 bases are TGTGCCAGCAGCTTAGCCCGAGGACTTAGCAATCAGCCCCAGCATTTT. Amino acid sequence: CASSLARGLSNQPQHF. The rearrangement joins TRBV7-8 to TRBJ1-5; D not resolved. Trimming shortened V by 0 bases and J by 0 bases, and 9 bases separated the two germline ends. Per germline, CDR1 SGHVS and CDR2 FQNEAQ. The CDR3 extends over 16 amino acids.

This clonotype came up many times. The gene calls are TRBV7-9 and TRBJ1-1; D might be TRBD1 (6 bases). Germline V gene lookup returns CDR1 SEHNR and CDR2 FQNEAQ (reference sequence). This CDR3 region has 16 residues. Between the trimmed V and J ends, which lost 2 bases and 5 bases, there was a span of 18 bases. The CDR3 nucleotides read TGTGCCAGCAGCTTAAGAGCTGGGGCAGGGGTGACTGAAGCTTTCTTT. Protein: CASSLRAGAGVTEAFF.

This chain connects TRBV5-1 to TRBJ2-7; a possible D gene is TRBD2 (6 bases). Germline V gene data show CDR1 as SGHRS and CDR2 as YFSETQ. V lost 4 bases to trimming and J lost 3 bases, with 17 bases between them. CDR3 length: 15 residues. CDR3 nucleotide sequence: TGCGCCAGCAGCGGAGGGACTCCAGGGCTCTACGAGCAGTACTTC. Its protein product is CASSGGTPGLYEQYF.

This clonotype came up many times. V gene TRBV4-2 combines with J gene TRBJ2-5; 8 bases line up with TRBD2. The CDR3 spans 15 residues. V trimming: 0 bases; J trimming: 1 base; junction bases outside the gene matches: 1. Germline V CDR1 and CDR2: LGHNA, YNFKEQ. This CDR3 reads CASSQDREGQETQYF. DNA for the CDR3: TGTGCCAGCAGCCAAGATCGGGAGGGCCAAGAGACCCAGTACTTC.

With respect to this clonotype: One end of the junction is discordant with germline, which a read error may explain. The V call is TRBV28, the J call TRBJ2-5, with a tentative D call TRBD1 (5 bases). The CDR3 spans 15 residues. CDR1 is MDHEN, CDR2 SYDVKM, per germline. The CDR3 sequence: CASSHPGQGKETQYF. DNA for the CDR3: TGTGCCAGCAGTCACCCCGGGCAGGGAAAAGAGACCCAGTATTTC. The full variable domain, in which reference TRBV28 and TRBJ2-5 provide the parts outside the CDR3, is DVKVTQSSRYLVKRTGEKVFLECVQDMDHENMFWYRQDPGLGLRLIYFSYDVKMKEKGDIPEGYSVSREKKERFSLILESASTNQTSMYLCASSHPGQGKETQYFGPGTRLLVL.